This TCR beta chain comes out of a study of cytotoxic CD8 clonotypes in ibrutinib-treated CLL. The wider study: Once treatment had gone on for a median of 12 months, range 6 to 36, response samples were drawn.

The protocol was immunoSEQ multiplex PCR, while the TCRdb copy is restricted to in-frame clones and leaves out a portion. The profile shows some 25,000 clones, roughly 69% of them singletons. To note about this clone: Its target is unknown.

Study findings and constraints: Contraction or stability on treatment characterized the public clonotypes, which were uncommon. Circulating CD8+ T-cell counts were tracked by baseline clonality, which exceeded that of age-matched healthy donors.

The CDR3 spans 16 residues. Trimming took off 4 bases at V and 3 bases at J, with 16 bases between the two ends. Looked up from germline, CDR1 is SGHRS and CDR2 is YFSETQ. The TCR sequence derives from a human donor with chronic lymphocytic leukemia. This chain links TRBV5-1 with TRBJ2-2; D is undetermined. Sequencing was performed on PBMCs, taken at disease progression, from a patient treated with ibrutinib. CDR3: CASSPSGLQDTGELFF. CDR3 bases: TGCGCCAGCAGCCCCTCCGGGTTACAAGACACCGGGGAGCTGTTTTTT. Combining the CDR3 with reference TRBV5-1 and TRBJ2-2 gives the whole variable domain KAGVTQTPRYLIKTRGQQVTLSCSPISGHRSVSWYQQTPGQGLQFLFEYFSETQRNKGNFPGRFSGRQFSNSRSEMNVSTLELGDSALYLCASSPSGLQDTGELFFGEGSRLTVL.